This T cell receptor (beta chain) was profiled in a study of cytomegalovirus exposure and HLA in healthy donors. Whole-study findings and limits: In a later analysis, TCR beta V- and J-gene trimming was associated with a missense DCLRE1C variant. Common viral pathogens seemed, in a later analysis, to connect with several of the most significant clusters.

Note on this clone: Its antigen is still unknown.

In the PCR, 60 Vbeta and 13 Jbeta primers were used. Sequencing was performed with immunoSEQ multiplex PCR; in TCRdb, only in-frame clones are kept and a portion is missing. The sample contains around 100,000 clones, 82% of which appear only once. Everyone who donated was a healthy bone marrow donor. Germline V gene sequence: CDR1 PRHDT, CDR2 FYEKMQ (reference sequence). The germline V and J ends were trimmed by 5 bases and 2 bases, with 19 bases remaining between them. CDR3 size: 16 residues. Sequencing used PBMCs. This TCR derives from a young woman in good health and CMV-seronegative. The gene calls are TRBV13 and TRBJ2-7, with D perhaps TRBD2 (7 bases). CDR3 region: CASSPRGGEAPYEQYV. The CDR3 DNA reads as TGTGCCAGCAGCCCCCGAGGGGGGGAAGCACCCTACGAGCAGTACGTC.